Below, one T cell receptor (beta chain) is given with its context. The antigen remains unidentified. This entry belongs to a study of graft-versus-host responses after intestinal transplantation. Study results and limitations: Subjects displaying graft-donor T cell macrochimerism possessed elevated graft-versus-host to host-versus-graft clonal ratios inside allografts. After transplant, early declines in HvG clones were associated with peak levels of circulating GvH clones.

TCRdb's table, derived via immunoSEQ multiplex PCR, lists solely in-frame clones and lacks some. The top ten clones hold approximately 0.76% of a sample with about 110,000 clones, roughly 87% of them seen once. The V and J ends lost 0 bases and 3 bases respectively, with 5 bases between them. Germline assignment: CDR1 LNHDA and CDR2 SQIVND (reference sequence). The CDR3 contains 13 residues. The gene calls are TRBV19 and TRBJ1-2; D not resolved. The sample was unstimulated CD4+ T cells sorted from spleen or lymph node cells, taken before transplant. The sequence came from a human donor who was the organ donor for an intestinal transplant. In nucleotides, the CDR3 is TGTGCCAGTAGTATAGATCAAGACTATGGCTACACCTTC. Translating gives CASSIDQDYGYTF.